This T cell receptor (beta chain) was found in a study of T-cell reconstitution after alpha-beta-depleted transplantation in children. Unique molecular identifiers tagged the TCRbeta library. Via MiXCR, TCRdb re-called the PCR reads, giving one row per CDR3 protein. The table lists about 440,000 distinct CDR3 sequences, about 45% of them singletons. About this clonotype itself: Antigen: not known.

Study observations and caveats: Surviving recipient T cells and thymic progenitors accounted for the high day-60 TCRbeta diversity observed in some patients. Hyperexpanded clones declined; after one year, newly produced T cells mostly supplied diversity. As was reported, about two months after transplant, alpha-beta T cells came from several hundred expanded graft clones.

The V gene's germline CDR1 is ENHRY and CDR2 SYGVKD. The CDR3 sequence is 14 residues long. V shed 11 bases and J shed 0 bases, with 13 bases lying between them. This material consisted of PBMCs, taken before TCRalphabeta/CD19-depleted stem cell transplant. The chain links TRBV10-3 to TRBJ2-2; D uncertain. The origin of this receptor is a girl aged 2 to 10 with aplastic anemia, due to receive a stem cell transplant. The CDR3 region is CAATTNANTGELFF. Here the CDR3 DNA reads TGTGCCGCAACGACGAACGCGAACACCGGGGAGCTGTTTTTT.